Listed below are T cell receptor beta chains from one sample, sequenced in a study of cytomegalovirus exposure and HLA in healthy donors. Produced via immunoSEQ multiplex PCR; TCRdb's table is partial and in-frame only. The sample carries approximately 190,000 clones, approximately 78% recorded once. The sample taken for sequencing was PBMCs. These receptors came from a woman aged 25 to 39 in good health and CMV-seropositive. CDR3s include the opening cysteine and the closing phenylalanine or tryptophan. A D gene is named only where the DNA matches it firmly. Expanded clones are given a class, and other clones once, few, many or no size at all.

CDR3nt: TGTGCCAGCAGCCCCCACCCCAGCGAGTCCTATAATTCACCCCTCCACTTT; CDR3aa: CASSPHPSESYNSPLHF; j_gene: TRBJ1-6; abundance: .; d_gene: .; v_gene: TRBV9
CDR3nt: TGTGCCAGCAGCTTTAGGCAGGGAGGAGGCTACACCTTC; CDR3aa: CASSFRQGGGYTF; j_gene: TRBJ1-2; abundance: .; d_gene: .; v_gene: TRBV5-6
CDR3nt: TGCAGTATGGACAGGGCAGATACGCAGTATTTT; CDR3aa: CSMDRADTQYF; j_gene: TRBJ2-3; abundance: .; d_gene: TRBD1; v_gene: TRBV20-1
CDR3nt: TGTGCCAGCAGTTTAGCCAGCCGAGACTATACGCAGTATTTT; CDR3aa: CASSLASRDYTQYF; j_gene: TRBJ2-3; abundance: .; d_gene: .; v_gene: TRBV28
CDR3nt: TGCAGCGTTGTCCGCACCGGGGAGCTGTTTTTT; CDR3aa: CSVVRTGELFF; j_gene: TRBJ2-2; abundance: .; d_gene: .; v_gene: TRBV29-1
CDR3nt: TGTGCCAGCAGCCCGACAGGGAACACTGAAGCTTTCTTT; CDR3aa: CASSPTGNTEAFF; j_gene: TRBJ1-1; abundance: .; d_gene: .; v_gene: TRBV7-9
CDR3nt: TGTGCCAGCAGCGTTGACCAGGCGGGGGAGCAGTTCTTC; CDR3aa: CASSVDQAGEQFF; j_gene: TRBJ2-1; abundance: few; d_gene: .; v_gene: TRBV9
CDR3nt: TGTGCCAGTGCGGTAGGTGGGAGAGAGACCCAGTACTTC; CDR3aa: CASAVGGRETQYF; j_gene: TRBJ2-5; abundance: .; d_gene: .; v_gene: TRBV28
CDR3nt: TGTGCCAGCAGGAGGACAGGTAACGGCGAGCAGTACTTC; CDR3aa: CASRRTGNGEQYF; j_gene: TRBJ2-7; abundance: .; d_gene: TRBD1; v_gene: TRBV6-5
CDR3nt: TGCGCCAGCAGTTTGTTTCCCGGCCAGCACGCGGGCAGCACAGATACGCAGTATTTT; CDR3aa: CASSLFPGQHAGSTDTQYF; j_gene: TRBJ2-3; abundance: .; d_gene: .; v_gene: TRBV5-1
CDR3nt: TGTGCCAGCACTACCCCTGGGGGGGGGCCCCAGCATTTT; CDR3aa: CASTTPGGGPQHF; j_gene: TRBJ1-5; abundance: few; d_gene: .; v_gene: TRBV6-1
CDR3nt: TGTGCCAGCAGTGTCTTAGAAGGGAGAGCTTTCTTT; CDR3aa: CASSVLEGRAFF; j_gene: TRBJ1-1; abundance: once; d_gene: .; v_gene: TRBV6-1
CDR3nt: TGTGCCAGCAGCGGGGGGCTAGGGGACACTGAAGCTTTCTTT; CDR3aa: CASSGGLGDTEAFF; j_gene: TRBJ1-1; abundance: .; d_gene: .; v_gene: TRBV9
CDR3nt: TGTGCCAGCAAGACCGGACAGGGTCCCTACGAGCAGTACTTC; CDR3aa: CASKTGQGPYEQYF; j_gene: TRBJ2-7; abundance: .; d_gene: TRBD1; v_gene: TRBV27
CDR3nt: TGTGCCAGCTCCAATACGGACCGGGGGATCTATGGCTACACCTTC; CDR3aa: CASSNTDRGIYGYTF; j_gene: TRBJ1-2; abundance: .; d_gene: .; v_gene: TRBV18
CDR3nt: TGCGCCAGCAGTAACGGGGGGCGGGGGGGCCAAGATGAGCAGTTCTTC; CDR3aa: CASSNGGRGGQDEQFF; j_gene: TRBJ2-1; abundance: .; d_gene: TRBD2; v_gene: TRBV5-1
CDR3nt: TGTGCCAGCAGCCTCAGGGTCCCGTTGGAGCAGTTCTTC; CDR3aa: CASSLRVPLEQFF; j_gene: TRBJ2-1; abundance: .; d_gene: .; v_gene: TRBV6-1
CDR3nt: TGCGCCAGCAGCGGAACAGGGGGCCGGACTGAAGCTTTCTTT; CDR3aa: CASSGTGGRTEAFF; j_gene: TRBJ1-1; abundance: .; d_gene: TRBD1; v_gene: TRBV5-1
CDR3nt: TGCGCCAGCAGCCAAGGCCCGGGAGGGGTAGATACGCAGTATTTT; CDR3aa: CASSQGPGGVDTQYF; j_gene: TRBJ2-3; abundance: .; d_gene: TRBD2; v_gene: TRBV4-3
CDR3nt: TGTGCCAGCAGTGAACGGATAGCGGGGGCGGTTATTACAGATACGCAGTATTTT; CDR3aa: CASSERIAGAVITDTQYF; j_gene: TRBJ2-3; abundance: few; d_gene: TRBD2; v_gene: TRBV6-1
CDR3nt: TGTGCCAGCAGTTCTTTGGCGGGGGGGCCTATAGATACGCAGTATTTT; CDR3aa: CASSSLAGGPIDTQYF; j_gene: TRBJ2-3; abundance: once; d_gene: TRBD2; v_gene: TRBV28
CDR3nt: TGTGCCAGCAGAGGCGGGTCTATATACGAGCAGTACTTC; CDR3aa: CASRGGSIYEQYF; j_gene: TRBJ2-7; abundance: once; d_gene: .; v_gene: TRBV6-5
CDR3nt: TGTGCCAGCAGCCTTGGACTAGCGACGAACAATGAGCAGTTCTTC; CDR3aa: CASSLGLATNNEQFF; j_gene: TRBJ2-1; abundance: once; d_gene: TRBD2; v_gene: TRBV14
CDR3nt: TGTGCCAGCAGCTTGAGGACAGGCTCGGGCAATCAGCCCCAGCATTTT; CDR3aa: CASSLRTGSGNQPQHF; j_gene: TRBJ1-5; abundance: .; d_gene: TRBD1; v_gene: TRBV5-6
CDR3nt: TGTGCCAGCAGCTTTTTTTTGGGGAGGAACATTCAGTACTTC; CDR3aa: CASSFFLGRNIQYF; j_gene: TRBJ2-4; abundance: .; d_gene: .; v_gene: TRBV5-6
CDR3nt: TGTGCCAGCAGTTTATCCACTAGCGGGGGATACAATGAGCAGTTCTTC; CDR3aa: CASSLSTSGGYNEQFF; j_gene: TRBJ2-1; abundance: few; d_gene: TRBD2; v_gene: TRBV27